The clone carrying this TCR beta chain has only a few counts. This entry is derived from a study of blood T cell repertoires in COVID-19. Study information: COVID-19 samples collected from the United States, Italy and Spain covered acute and convalescent phases. PBMCs, B-cell-depleted T cells, or T cells were the source of the cDNA or gDNA that made up the material.

Methods used by the authors: Reference gene primer amplification in the assay estimated nucleated cell counts. Assay: immunoSEQ multiplex PCR; the TCRdb copy retains only in-frame clones and omits some. D and trimming come from the DNA, and the V and J calls and clone size come from that table. The sample has around 56,000 clones, 80% seen once; the top ten hold 7.2%. Germline V CDR1 and CDR2: SGHNT, YYREEE (reference sequence). This CDR3 comprises 14 residues. After removal of 0 bases from V and 5 bases from J, the junction contained 3 bases not matched to a gene. The sample was peripheral blood. This clonotype was sampled from a man between 60 and 70 years old with acute or convalescent COVID-19. The J gene is TRBJ2-7, the V gene TRBV5-4; 9 bases fit TRBD1. CDR3 protein: CASSLGGTGNEQYF. CDR3 nucleotide sequence: TGTGCCAGCAGCTTGGGGGGGACAGGGAACGAGCAGTACTTC.